This TCR beta chain was found in a study of shared clonotypes between healthy human individuals. Study findings and constraints: Memory subsets generally showed smaller estimated richness than naive subsets did.

CD8 cells classed as naive were CD45RO-negative and positively selected for CCR7, excluding terminally differentiated effector memory CD45RA+ cells. All the donors were Caucasian adults who lived in Nashville, Tennessee. On this clone itself: Its antigen is unidentified.

The repertoire was sequenced with immunoSEQ multiplex PCR; TCRdb's copy has only in-frame clones and lacks some. Altogether more than 2 million clones are present, approximately 94% being singletons, with the ten largest covering about 1.1%. The V gene's germline CDR1 is SGHTA and CDR2 FQGNSA. The CDR3 sequence is 16 residues long. V lost 1 base and J lost 4; bases outside the gene matches: 4. Material: naive CD8+ T cells sorted from blood. The source of this sequence is a young man in good health. The chain combines TRBV7-2 with TRBJ2-3; 11 bases fit TRBD2. The chain's CDR3 is CASSLVAGGGPDTQYF. The CDR3 nucleotides read TGTGCCAGCAGCTTAGTAGCGGGAGGGGGGCCAGATACGCAGTATTTT.